This is a list of T cell receptor beta chains from one sample in a study of vaccination effects on CD4 cells after COVID-19. Produced via immunoSEQ multiplex PCR; TCRdb's table is partial and in-frame only. The sample holds tens of thousands of clones, over 55% seen once. No antigen has been identified for these receptors. The sequencing here drew on CD4+ T cells from PBMCs cultured with HCoV-NL63 spike peptides, taken after COVID-19 vaccination. These receptors were obtained from a human donor who received a COVID-19 vaccine. Each CDR3 is given with its conserved first and last residue. The order of the fields is D gene, J gene, V gene, clone size, CDR3 protein, CDR3 DNA. D genes are given only for firm matches. For some rows the clone size is stated as once, few or many, or as a class when expanded; others skip it.

>-|TRBJ1-2|TRBV29-1|-
CSVVGVGGYTF
TGCAGCGTTGTTGGGGTTGGTGGCTACACCTTC
>-|TRBJ2-3|TRBV5-1|-
CASRIAGVSTDTQYF
TGCGCCAGCAGAATCGCAGGGGTCAGCACAGATACGCAGTATTTT
>-|TRBJ1-2|TRBV11-2|-
CASSLDRDYGYTF
TGTGCCAGCAGCTTAGACAGGGACTATGGCTACACCTTC
>TRBD1|TRBJ2-7|TRBV6-5|few
CASSWDRGYEQYF
TGTGCCAGCAGTTGGGACAGGGGTTACGAGCAGTACTTC
>TRBD1|TRBJ1-6|TRBV27|-
CASRLTGQLNSPLHF
TGTGCCAGCAGATTGACAGGGCAGTTAAATTCACCCCTCCACTTT
>TRBD2|TRBJ2-3|TRBV24-1|-
CATSDLVVAGGQDTQYF
TGTGCCACCAGTGATTTGGTCGTAGCGGGGGGCCAGGATACGCAGTATTTT
>-|TRBJ1-1|TRBV29-1|-
CSVDMNTEAFF
TGCAGCGTTGACATGAACACTGAAGCTTTCTTT
>-|TRBJ2-3|TRBV23-1|once
CASSPRAPGPTDTQYF
TGCGCCAGCAGCCCCCGGGCGCCGGGACCTACAGATACGCAGTATTTT
>-|TRBJ2-6|TRBV4-1|-
CASSQAWNSGANVLTF
TGCGCCAGCAGCCAAGCATGGAACTCTGGGGCCAACGTCCTGACTTTC
>TRBD1|TRBJ1-2|TRBV7-6|few
CASSLTYRTGVGGYTF
TGTGCCAGCAGCTTAACCTATCGGACAGGGGTCGGTGGCTACACCTTC
>-|TRBJ2-1|TRBV2|-
CASNPGPSSYNEQFF
TGTGCCAGCAACCCGGGGCCCAGCTCCTACAATGAGCAGTTCTTC
>TRBD2|TRBJ2-4|TRBV19|-
CASSYMAAGGYGNIQYF
TGTGCCAGTAGCTACATGGCGGCGGGAGGCTATGGAAACATTCAGTACTTC
>TRBD2|TRBJ2-1|TRBV6-4|few
CASSRGLASYNEQFF
TGTGCCAGCAGCCGGGGACTAGCGTCCTACAATGAGCAGTTCTTC
>TRBD1|TRBJ2-7|TRBV10-3|-
CAISEFGRGNSYEQYF
TGTGCCATCAGTGAGTTTGGCAGGGGGAACTCCTACGAGCAGTACTTC